The 31 T cell receptor beta chains below all came from one sample that was sequenced in a study of blood T cells in healthy people across ages. For the second PCR, which ran for roughly 6 to 11 cycles, a sample-barcoded 5' primer and a J-beta primer mix were used. TCRdb recomputed calls from the 5' RACE reads with MiXCR, one row per CDR3 protein. The sample carries approximately 960,000 distinct CDR3 sequences, 25% to 35% recorded once. Separately, the same data were catalogued under a study of T cells of mothers and their children.

The sequencing sample was made of blood. The receptors stem from a woman aged 40-49 years in good health.

The genes are TRBV19 and TRBJ1-1; 7 nucleotides align to TRBD1. J was trimmed by 7 bases and V by 8 bases; bases with no gene match: 13. The CDR3 covers 14 residues. Germline loops: CDR1 LNHDA, CDR2 SQIVND (reference sequence). CDR3 region: CASAPGGAMIEAFF. CDR3 in DNA: TGTGCCAGTGCCCCAGGGGGGGCTATGATTGAAGCTTTCTTT.

This chain connects TRBV10-3 to TRBJ1-1; no definite D call. Trimming left V 4 bases short and J 4 bases short, with 7 bases between. This CDR3 is 12 amino acids long. The germline V gene encodes CDR1 ENHRY and CDR2 SYGVKD. CDR3 nucleotide sequence: TGTGCCATCAGTGGGGAAATCACTGAAGCTTTCTTT. It yields the protein CAISGEITEAFF.

The CDR3 loop is CASSLAASGTSVEETQYF. DNA of the CDR3: TGTGCCAGCAGCTTAGCAGCGTCAGGGACTAGTGTTGAAGAGACCCAGTACTTC. This chain joins TRBV7-2 and TRBJ2-5; 8 bases fit TRBD2. V shed 0 bases and J 3 bases; nucleotides not matched to a gene: 12. Germline V gives CDR1 SGHTA, CDR2 FQGNSA. There are 18 residues in the CDR3.

This clonotype was detected a few times. The chain has TRBV27 and TRBJ1-2; TRBD1 matches 12 bases. Germline V gene sequence: CDR1 MNHEY, CDR2 SMNVEV (reference sequence). Trimming removed 6 bases from V and 3 bases from J; junction bases left unmatched: 2. There are 14 residues in the CDR3. The CDR3 DNA reads as TGTGCCAGCAGGAGGGACAGGGGGCACTATGGCTACACCTTC. It yields the protein CASRRDRGHYGYTF.

In this sample, this clonotype turned up a few times. This sequence joins TRBV5-1 and TRBJ2-1, with D hard to call. Germline-derived CDR1 and CDR2 are SGHRS and YFSETQ. The CDR3 has 13 residues. V gave up 0 bases and J gave up 7 bases, with 8 bases separating them. The CDR3: CASSLEAWNEQFF. The DNA of the CDR3 is TGCGCCAGCAGCTTGGAGGCCTGGAATGAGCAGTTCTTC.

The chain joins TRBV5-6 to TRBJ2-7, with D unclear. V was clipped by 6 bases and J by 2 bases, with 12 bases between them. CDR1 SGHDT and CDR2 YYEEEE come from the germline V gene. This CDR3 region has 13 residues. CDR3 nucleotides: TGTGCCAGCACATTCTGGGCCACCTACGAGCAGTACTTC. Encoded protein: CASTFWATYEQYF.

This clonotype was recorded once. The chain uses TRBV12-3 or TRBV12-4 and TRBJ2-3; D is possibly TRBD2 (5 bases). V lost 3 bases, J lost 2 bases, and 9 bases lay in between. The CDR3 is made up of 14 amino acids. The CDR3 sequence is CASSFPGYTDTQYF. The CDR3 coding sequence is TGTGCCAGCAGTTTCCCGGGATACACAGATACGCAGTATTTT.

This clonotype has a count of ten or more. The chain links TRBV4-2 to TRBJ2-5; TRBD2 matches at 8 bases. Unmatched junction bases numbered 8, after V lost 4 bases and J lost 4 bases. Germline CDR1 is LGHNA and CDR2 is YNFKEQ. The CDR3 is 15 residues long. The CDR3 sequence is CASSPTGTSLETQYF. The CDR3 DNA follows: TGTGCCAGCAGCCCTACCGGGACTAGTCTAGAGACCCAGTACTTC.

On this clonotype itself: The CDR3 end shows no conserved phenylalanine or tryptophan, and so a read error is likely. The J gene is TRBJ2-2, the V gene TRBV4-3; 7 nucleotides agree with TRBD2. Germline values: CDR1 LGHNA, CDR2 YSLEER. This CDR3 has 16 amino acids. With V trimmed by 1 base and J by 5 bases, 7 bases remained unmatched. CDR3 nucleotides: TGCGCCAGCAGCCAAGGGAGGACTAGTCTGACCGGGGAGCTGTTTTGT. This encodes CASSQGRTSLTGELFC.

This clonotype was detected only a few times. The V and J genes are TRBV20-1 and TRBJ2-3, with a possible D match to TRBD2 (6 bases). Trimming took off 6 bases at V and 1 base at J, with 11 bases between the two ends. CDR1 DFQATT and CDR2 SNEGSKA come from the germline V gene (reference sequence). The CDR3 is 13 amino acids. CDR3 coding DNA: TGCAGTGCGGATTGGGGGGGCACAGATACGCAGTATTTT. Translated: CSADWGGTDTQYF.

There are a few counts of this clonotype. The genes are TRBV7-2 and TRBJ2-7, with TRBD2 matching 10 bases. J gave up 3 bases and V 0 bases, and 2 bases lay outside the gene matches. This CDR3 is 15 amino acids long. CDR1 SGHTA and CDR2 FQGNSA come from the germline V gene. In DNA form, the CDR3 reads TGTGCCAGCAGCTTAGCGAGCGGGGGGGACTACGAGCAGTACTTC. This translates into CASSLASGGDYEQYF.

V and J are TRBV7-2 and TRBJ2-2; no firm D call. Germline V gene lookup returns CDR1 SGHTA and CDR2 FQGNSA. The CDR3 extends over 15 amino acids. The V and J ends lost 4 bases and 1 base respectively, with 10 bases between them. In DNA form, the CDR3 reads TGTGCCAGCAGCTCAGACGCAGGGAACACCGGGGAGCTGTTTTTT. As protein: CASSSDAGNTGELFF.

A remark on this clonotype: A much larger clone differs from this one at a single base, so this may be a read error. The chain recombines TRBV5-5 with TRBJ2-4; D might be TRBD1 or TRBD2, each matching 5 bases. The tail of the sequence fits TRBJ2-7 better, so the J call may be wrong. The germline V gene has CDR1 SGHKS and CDR2 YYEKEE (reference sequence). This CDR3 has 16 amino acids. Here the CDR3 DNA reads TGTGCCAGCAGCTCGGGGTGGGGACCCCTCGCCTACGAGCAGTACTTC. The encoded protein is CASSSGWGPLAYEQYF.

V and J are TRBV7-9 and TRBJ2-1; 9 nucleotides agree with TRBD1. There are 15 residues in the CDR3. The ends lost 5 bases at V and 8 bases at J; junction bases unmatched: 10. From germline, CDR1 is SEHNR and CDR2 FQNEAQ (reference sequence). The CDR3 here is CASSDRDRAVHEQFF. In DNA, the CDR3 is TGTGCCAGCAGCGACCGGGACAGGGCGGTCCATGAGCAGTTCTTC.

About this clonotype itself: This may be a read error, as it is one base from a much larger clone. This rearrangement joins TRBV5-1 to TRBJ2-5; 9 nucleotides agree with TRBD2. This CDR3 is 15 amino acids long. The V segment lost 2 bases and the J segment 11 bases; nucleotides outside the gene matches: 13. In germline, CDR1 is SGHRS, CDR2 YFSETQ. Here the CDR3 reads CASSFGGGDLNEQYF. CDR3 in DNA: TGCGCCAGCAGCTTTGGCGGGGGGGATCTCAATGAGCAGTACTTC.

This clonotype turned up a few times. This chain uses TRBV7-2 with TRBJ2-7; 11 nucleotides agree with TRBD1. The V and J ends lost 5 bases and 2 bases, in that order; junction bases with no gene match: 5. From germline, CDR1 is SGHTA and CDR2 FQGNSA. The CDR3 is made up of 15 amino acids. The CDR3 loop is CASSARDRGAYEQYF. The CDR3 DNA follows: TGTGCCAGCAGCGCCCGGGACAGGGGGGCCTACGAGCAGTACTTC.

The rearrangement joins TRBV24-1 to TRBJ2-5; TRBD1 or TRBD2 may be the D gene (6 bases each). Germline V gene sequence: CDR1 KGHDR, CDR2 SFDVKD. Trimming left V 9 bases short and J 4 bases short, with 17 bases between. The CDR3 loop spans 14 amino acids. This CDR3 is CATGGTQGRETQYF. CDR3 bases: TGTGCCACCGGAGGGACACAGGGCCGAGAGACCCAGTACTTC.

This clonotype was detected only once. Germline and junction disagree at one end, which may indicate a read error. The rearrangement links TRBV7-2 to TRBJ1-1, with D perhaps TRBD1 (6 bases). This CDR3 has 15 residues. Germline assignment: CDR1 SGHTA and CDR2 FQGNSA. The CDR3 nucleotides read TGTGCCAACAGCTCCAAGGGACAACCGAACACTGAAGCTTTCTTT. Protein: CANSSKGQPNTEAFF.

A few counts support this clonotype. The chain recombines TRBV27 with TRBJ1-2; D remains ambiguous. In germline, CDR1 is MNHEY, CDR2 SMNVEV (reference sequence). The CDR3 consists of 13 residues. Trimming shortened V by 7 bases and J by 6 bases, and 15 bases separated the two germline ends. CDR3 DNA sequence: TGTGCCAGCACTAATCTCCCCAGAGATGGCTACACCTTC. Amino acid sequence: CASTNLPRDGYTF.

The chain is built from TRBV5-1 and TRBJ2-1; D might be TRBD2 (7 bases). Germline lookup yields CDR1 SGHRS and CDR2 YFSETQ. Deletions cut 0 bases from V and 5 bases from J, with 12 bases between. The CDR3 runs 15 residues. The CDR3 sequence: CASSLDRGAHNEQFF. As DNA, the CDR3 is TGCGCCAGCAGCTTGGACCGGGGGGCCCACAATGAGCAGTTCTTC.

There are a few counts of this clonotype. V and J are TRBV27 and TRBJ1-1; D might be TRBD1 (6 bases). The CDR3 runs to 15 residues. V lost 7 bases to trimming and J lost 3 bases, with 18 bases between them. The V gene's germline CDR1 is MNHEY and CDR2 SMNVEV (reference sequence). CDR3 DNA sequence: TGTGCCAGCACCTCACGGGGGGGCCTTGACACTGAAGCTTTCTTT. It yields the protein CASTSRGGLDTEAFF.

This sequence joins TRBV21-1 and TRBJ2-1; TRBD1 was called by the table and not checked on the DNA. TRBV21-1 is an annotated pseudogene. This CDR3 is 10 amino acids long. CDR3 protein: CASRQGGQFF. The CDR3 region has the DNA TGTGCCAGCAGACAGGGGGGCCAGTTCTTC.

This clonotype has just a few counts. Since a much larger clone is just one base distant, this may be a read error. The V call is TRBV10-3, the J call TRBJ1-5; TRBD1 agrees at 9 bases. Per the germline V gene, CDR1 is ENHRY and CDR2 is SYGVKD. This CDR3 is built from 14 residues. V was clipped by 6 bases and J by 0 bases; unmatched bases: 0. CDR3 DNA sequence: TGTGCCATCAGGGACAGGGGTAGCAATCAGCCCCAGCATTTT. It encodes CAIRDRGSNQPQHF.

This clonotype came up many times. The genes are TRBV5-1 and TRBJ2-5; perhaps D is TRBD1 or TRBD2 (6 bases each). From germline, CDR1 is SGHRS and CDR2 YFSETQ. The CDR3 totals 15 residues. V dropped 4 bases and J dropped 4 bases, with 17 bases sitting between them. The CDR3 reads CASSGSGEVRETQYF. CDR3 DNA: TGCGCCAGCAGCGGTTCAGGGGAGGTACGAGAGACCCAGTACTTC. Full variable domain (rest looked up from reference TRBV5-1 and TRBJ2-5): KAGVTQTPRYLIKTRGQQVTLSCSPISGHRSVSWYQQTPGQGLQFLFEYFSETQRNKGNFPGRFSGRQFSNSRSEMNVSTLELGDSALYLCASSGSGEVRETQYFGPGTRLLVL.

V and J are TRBV20-1 and TRBJ2-1; 11 bases are shared with TRBD2. V gave up 0 bases and J gave up 8 bases; unmatched junction bases: 3. The CDR3 consists of 14 residues. Germline loops: CDR1 DFQATT, CDR2 SNEGSKA (reference sequence). This CDR3 is CSARDSGGAHEQFF. The CDR3 coding sequence is TGCAGTGCTAGAGATAGCGGGGGGGCTCATGAGCAGTTCTTC.

This clonotype was observed a handful of times. The chain joins TRBV7-9 to TRBJ1-2, with D unclear. The CDR3 runs 13 residues. The germline V gene encodes CDR1 SEHNR and CDR2 FQNEAQ (reference sequence). Trimming took off 8 bases at V and 0 bases at J, with 10 bases between the two ends. The CDR3: CASGDLPNYGYTF. DNA for the CDR3: TGTGCCAGCGGAGACCTGCCTAACTATGGCTACACCTTC.

This rearrangement joins TRBV6-2 or TRBV6-3 to TRBJ2-1; no clear D. Trimming left V 6 bases short and J 11 bases short, with 17 bases between. The germline CDR1 and CDR2 sequences are MNHEY and SVGEGT. The CDR3 runs 13 residues. CDR3 coding DNA: TGTGCCAGCAGACAACTCATACATTTCAAGCAGTTCTTC. It encodes CASRQLIHFKQFF.

This clonotype was counted a few times. V gene TRBV15 combines with J gene TRBJ1-1; possible D gene TRBD1, 6 bases. Trimming removed 4 bases from V and 3 bases from J, with 18 bases in between. The CDR3 totals 16 residues. Germline V gene lookup returns CDR1 LNHNV and CDR2 YYDKDF (reference sequence). The CDR3 sequence is CATSTYRVRFDTEAFF. The CDR3 DNA reads as TGTGCCACCAGCACCTACAGGGTTAGGTTTGACACTGAAGCTTTCTTT.

This clonotype was counted a few times. J is TRBJ1-2 and V is TRBV2; possible D gene TRBD1, 6 bases. V gave up 0 bases and J gave up 4 bases, with 12 bases separating them. CDR1 is SNHLY, CDR2 FYNNEI, per germline. The CDR3 extends over 15 amino acids. CDR3 sequence reads: CASSEARQGIYGYTF. CDR3 DNA: TGTGCCAGCAGTGAAGCGCGCCAGGGGATCTATGGCTACACCTTC.

As to this clonotype: The junction departs from germline at one end; a sequencing error may be responsible. This sequence joins TRBV5-1 and TRBJ2-2, with D perhaps TRBD2 (5 bases). The CDR3 has 16 residues. CDR1 and CDR2 (germline): SGHRS, YFSETQ. The CDR3 sequence is CASSLRFSGNTGERFF. The CDR3 DNA is TGCGCCAGCAGCTTGCGGTTTTCTGGGAACACCGGGGAGCGGTTTTTT.

CDR3 protein: CASSVRAPSTDTQYF. Written as DNA, the CDR3 is TGTGCCAGCAGCGTCAGGGCCCCGAGCACAGATACGCAGTATTTT. This chain connects TRBV9 to TRBJ2-3, with D possibly matching TRBD1 (5 bases). The germline V gene encodes CDR1 SGDLS and CDR2 YYNGEE. The CDR3 spans 15 residues. The germline V and J ends were trimmed by 2 bases and 0 bases, with 10 bases remaining between them.